What follows describes a single TCR beta chain. The antigen is undetermined. The source of the sample is a study of cytomegalovirus exposure and HLA in healthy donors. Overall study findings and caveats: Reports credit the classifier with highly specific, highly sensitive diagnosis of cytomegalovirus status.

Measured with immunoSEQ multiplex PCR; TCRdb has only the in-frame clones, and not every one. The sample has 150,000 to 180,000 clones; around 83% are singletons. The donors formed part of the approximately 120-subject validation cohort, distinct from the roughly 630-subject first cohort. The CDR3 sequence is 15 residues long. Germline CDR1 and CDR2: SNHLY and FYNNEI. V was shortened by 4 bases and J by 4 bases, with 16 bases between the two germline ends. Specimen: PBMCs. This TCR came from a human donor in good health. The V and J genes are TRBV2 and TRBJ1-2, with D hard to call. The CDR3 nucleotides are TGTGCCAGCAGTGGATCTCCGGTCGATAGCTATGGCTACACCTTC. It codes for CASSGSPVDSYGYTF.